Listed below are T cell receptor beta chains from one sample, sequenced in a study of cytomegalovirus exposure and HLA in healthy donors. TCRdb's copy holds only in-frame clones and misses some; the assay was immunoSEQ multiplex PCR. The sample lists 120,000 or so clones, roughly 66% occurring once. Specimen: PBMCs. Receptors originate from a young man in good health and CMV-seronegative. Both conserved end residues are part of each CDR3. The order of the fields is V gene, CDR3 length, D gene, J gene, clone size, CDR3 protein, CDR3 DNA. A D gene is named only where the DNA matches it firmly. The size entry is marked missing in some rows and otherwise reads once, few, many or a size class.

>TRBV7-6|14|TRBD1|TRBJ2-7|few
CASSSRQGNYEQYF
TGTGCCAGCAGCTCAAGACAGGGTAACTACGAGCAGTACTTC
>TRBV7-2|18|-|TRBJ1-5|-
CASSLEGALLRRNQPQHF
TGTGCCAGCAGCTTAGAAGGGGCCTTATTGCGACGGAATCAGCCCCAGCATTTT
>TRBV29-1|14|-|TRBJ2-1|-
CSVVGRGGNNEQFF
TGCAGCGTTGTGGGGAGAGGTGGGAACAATGAGCAGTTCTTC
>TRBV5-1|13|-|TRBJ2-1|-
CASSLGRGSGQFF
TGCGCCAGCAGCTTGGGTAGGGGATCGGGGCAGTTCTTC
>TRBV27|15|TRBD1|TRBJ1-5|-
CASRPDRGADQPQHF
TGTGCCAGCAGACCCGACAGGGGAGCTGATCAGCCCCAGCATTTT
>TRBV5-4|20|TRBD1|TRBJ2-3|-
CASSLERGRSRDRDTDTQYF
TGTGCCAGCAGCTTGGAGCGAGGCAGAAGTCGGGACAGAGACACAGATACGCAGTATTTT
>TRBV14|14|TRBD2|TRBJ2-7|few
CASSRTSGSYEQYF
TGTGCCAGCAGCCGGACTAGCGGGAGCTACGAGCAGTACTTC
>TRBV30|14|TRBD1|TRBJ2-2|-
CALVRDRGGGELFF
TGTGCCTTGGTCCGGGACAGGGGTGGCGGGGAGCTGTTTTTT
>TRBV29-1|14|-|TRBJ2-6|-
CSASTGSGANVLTF
TGCAGCGCTTCAACAGGGTCCGGGGCCAACGTCCTGACTTTC
>TRBV18|14|-|TRBJ1-4|once
CASSPGESVEKLFF
TGTGCCAGCTCACCGGGAGAATCGGTTGAAAAACTGTTTTTT
>TRBV2|11|-|TRBJ2-7|-
CASRSGHEQYF
TGTGCCAGCAGATCAGGGCACGAGCAGTACTTC
>TRBV11-2|16|TRBD1|TRBJ1-1|-
CASEPGQGIINTEAFF
TGTGCCAGTGAGCCGGGACAGGGGATAATCAACACTGAAGCTTTCTTT
>TRBV7-9|14|TRBD1|TRBJ2-1|-
CASTATGAYNEQFF
TGTGCCAGCACCGCGACAGGGGCCTACAATGAGCAGTTCTTC
>TRBV19|18|TRBD2|TRBJ2-6|-
CASKGTSGVPSGANVLTF
TGTGCCAGTAAAGGGACTAGCGGGGTCCCCTCTGGGGCCAACGTCCTGACTTTC
>TRBV28|15|TRBD1|TRBJ1-2|few
CATPRGQGAGSGYTF
TGTGCCACCCCGAGGGGACAGGGGGCAGGTAGTGGCTACACCTTC
>TRBV28|12|-|TRBJ2-2|-
CASSLGSGELFF
TGTGCCAGCAGTTTAGGGAGCGGGGAGCTGTTTTTT
>TRBV6-6|14|TRBD1|TRBJ1-5|-
CASSHGTGGQPQHF
TGTGCCAGCAGCCACGGGACAGGGGGTCAGCCCCAGCATTTT
>TRBV30|18|TRBD2|TRBJ2-2|-
CAWSGWKLAGINTGELFF
TGTGCCTGGAGTGGTTGGAAACTAGCGGGGATAAACACCGGGGAGCTGTTTTTT
>TRBV7-2|15|TRBD2|TRBJ2-7|-
CASSPRGTSDGEQYF
TGTGCCAGCAGCCCACGCGGGACTAGCGACGGCGAGCAGTACTTC
>TRBV11-2|12|-|TRBJ1-1|-
CASSRQQGEAFF
TGTGCCAGCAGCCGGCAACAGGGTGAAGCTTTCTTT
>TRBV7-8|14|-|TRBJ2-7|few
CASSLATSLYEQYF
TGTGCCAGCAGCTTAGCTACTAGTCTGTACGAGCAGTACTTC
>TRBV28|14|TRBD1|TRBJ2-7|-
CASSRDRGLGEQYF
TGTGCCAGCAGCCGCGACAGGGGGTTGGGGGAGCAGTACTTC
>TRBV27|15|TRBD1|TRBJ1-2|once
CASRSFAGQGGGYTF
TGTGCCAGCAGATCCTTTGCCGGACAGGGAGGAGGCTACACCTTC
>TRBV9|15|-|TRBJ2-1|once
CASRTRTETYNEQFF
TGTGCCAGCAGGACCCGGACAGAGACCTACAATGAGCAGTTCTTC
>TRBV25-1|14|-|TRBJ1-2|-
CASSESPFGGGYTF
TGTGCCAGCAGTGAATCTCCTTTCGGAGGTGGCTACACCTTC
>TRBV13|15|-|TRBJ2-6|few
CASSLWGQGANVLTF
TGTGCCAGCAGCTTGTGGGGGCAGGGGGCCAACGTCCTGACTTTC
>TRBV28|15|-|TRBJ1-6|once
CASSFTGIRASPLHF
TGTGCCAGCAGTTTTACAGGGATAAGGGCTTCACCCCTCCACTTT
>TRBV5-4|15|-|TRBJ1-1|few
CASSPRGLLNTEAFF
TGTGCCAGCAGCCCCCGGGGTTTGTTGAACACTGAAGCTTTCTTT
>TRBV6-1|11|-|TRBJ1-1|-
CASRESTEAFF
TGTGCCAGCAGGGAGAGCACTGAAGCTTTCTTT
>TRBV2|14|TRBD1|TRBJ1-1|-
CASRTGTGNTEAFF
TGTGCCAGCAGAACCGGGACAGGGAACACTGAAGCTTTCTTT
>TRBV6-5|13|-|TRBJ1-5|-
CASSETSGQPQHF
TGTGCCAGCAGTGAAACATCGGGTCAGCCCCAGCATTTT
>TRBV28|16|-|TRBJ1-1|-
CASRTALWGGNTEAFF
TGTGCCAGCAGGACCGCTTTGTGGGGGGGAAACACTGAAGCTTTCTTT
>TRBV7-2|13|-|TRBJ2-7|-
CASHYGRGYEQYF
TGTGCCAGTCACTATGGGAGGGGGTACGAGCAGTACTTC
>TRBV19|13|-|TRBJ1-2|-
CASSGSRVGGYTF
TGTGCCAGTAGTGGGTCCAGGGTAGGCGGCTACACCTTC
>TRBV5-6|14|-|TRBJ1-1|few
CASSSNFGTTLTFF
TGTGCCAGCAGCTCCAATTTCGGGACAACTCTGACTTTCTTT
>TRBV13|15|TRBD1|TRBJ1-2|-
CASSQPGTGAYGYTF
TGTGCCAGCAGCCAACCCGGGACAGGGGCTTATGGCTACACCTTC
>TRBV6-5|15|TRBD1|TRBJ1-6|-
CASRPPGTENSPLHF
TGTGCCAGCAGACCCCCCGGGACAGAGAATTCACCCCTCCACTTT
>TRBV5-6|14|-|TRBJ2-7|-
CASSPWTQSYEQYF
TGTGCCAGCAGCCCCTGGACTCAATCCTACGAGCAGTACTTC
>TRBV9|15|-|TRBJ2-1|-
CASSDRISPYNEQFF
TGTGCCAGCAGCGACAGAATATCTCCCTACAATGAGCAGTTCTTC
>TRBV18|15|TRBD2|TRBJ2-5|-
CASSSKGRASETQYF
TGTGCCAGCTCATCGAAGGGGAGGGCCTCAGAGACCCAGTACTTC